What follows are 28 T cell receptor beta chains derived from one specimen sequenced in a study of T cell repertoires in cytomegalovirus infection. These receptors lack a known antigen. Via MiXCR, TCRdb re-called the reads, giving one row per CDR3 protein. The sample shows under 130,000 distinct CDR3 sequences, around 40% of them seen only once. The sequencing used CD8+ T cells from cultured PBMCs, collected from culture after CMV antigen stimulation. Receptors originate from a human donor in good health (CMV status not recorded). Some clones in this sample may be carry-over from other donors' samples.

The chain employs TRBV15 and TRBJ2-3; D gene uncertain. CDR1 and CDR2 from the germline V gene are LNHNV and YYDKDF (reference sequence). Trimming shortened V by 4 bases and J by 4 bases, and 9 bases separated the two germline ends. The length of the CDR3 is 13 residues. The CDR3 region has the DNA TGTGCCACCAGCAAGGGTAGGGCAGATACGCAGTATTTT. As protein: CATSKGRADTQYF. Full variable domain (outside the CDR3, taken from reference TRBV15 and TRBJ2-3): DAMVIQNPRYQVTQFGKPVTLSCSQTLNHNVMYWYQQKSSQAPKLLFHYYDKDFNNEADTPDNFQSRRPNTSFCFLDIRSPGLGDTAMYLCATSKGRADTQYFGPGTRLTVL.

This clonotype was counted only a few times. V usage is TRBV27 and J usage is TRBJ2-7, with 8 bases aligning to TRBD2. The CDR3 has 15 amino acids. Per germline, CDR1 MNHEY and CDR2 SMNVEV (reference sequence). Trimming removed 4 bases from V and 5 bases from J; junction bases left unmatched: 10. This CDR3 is CASSSNGGAINEQYF. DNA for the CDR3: TGTGCCAGCAGTTCAAACGGGGGGGCAATCAACGAGCAGTACTTC.

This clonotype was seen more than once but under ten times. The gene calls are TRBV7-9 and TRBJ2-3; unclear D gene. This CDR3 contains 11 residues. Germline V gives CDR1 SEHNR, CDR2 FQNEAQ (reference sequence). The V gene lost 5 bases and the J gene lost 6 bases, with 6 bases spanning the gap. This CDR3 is CASSPTDTQYF. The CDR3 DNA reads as TGTGCCAGCAGCCCCACCGATACGCAGTATTTT.

The CDR3 is CASSNGMDTQYF. CDR3 DNA sequence: TGTGCCAGTAGTAACGGAATGGATACGCAGTATTTT. V usage is TRBV19 and J usage is TRBJ2-3; D unresolved. Germline CDR1 and CDR2: LNHDA and SQIVND (reference sequence). The CDR3 runs to 12 residues. V lost 4 bases, J lost 6 bases, and 8 bases lay in between.

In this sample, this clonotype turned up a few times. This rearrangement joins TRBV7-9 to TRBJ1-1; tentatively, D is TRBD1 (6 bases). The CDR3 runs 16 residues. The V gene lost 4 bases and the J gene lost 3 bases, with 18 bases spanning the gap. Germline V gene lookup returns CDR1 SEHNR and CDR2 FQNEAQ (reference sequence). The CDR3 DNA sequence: TGTGCCAGCAGCTCGACCGGGACATTGGTTCACACTGAAGCTTTCTTT. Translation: CASSSTGTLVHTEAFF.

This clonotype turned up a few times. CDR3 in DNA: TGTGCCAGCAGTTTGGGGGCCCCCACAGATACGCAGTATTTT. Translating gives CASSLGAPTDTQYF. This chain uses TRBV27 with TRBJ2-3; D may be TRBD1 (6 bases). The germline V and J ends were trimmed by 3 bases and 2 bases, with 9 bases remaining between them. CDR3 size: 14 residues. Germline CDR1 is MNHEY and CDR2 is SMNVEV (reference sequence).

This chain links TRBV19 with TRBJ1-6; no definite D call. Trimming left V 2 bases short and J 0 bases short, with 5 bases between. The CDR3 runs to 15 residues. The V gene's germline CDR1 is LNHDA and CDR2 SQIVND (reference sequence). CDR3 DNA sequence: TGTGCCAGTAGTATACCGAGCTCCTATAATTCACCCCTCCACTTT. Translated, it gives CASSIPSSYNSPLHF.

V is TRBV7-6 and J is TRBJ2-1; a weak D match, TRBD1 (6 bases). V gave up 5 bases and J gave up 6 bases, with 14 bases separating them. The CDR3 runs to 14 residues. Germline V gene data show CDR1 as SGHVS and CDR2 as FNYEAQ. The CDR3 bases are TGTGCCAGCAGCAACCGAGGGGGAGTCAATGAGCAGTTCTTC. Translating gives CASSNRGGVNEQFF.

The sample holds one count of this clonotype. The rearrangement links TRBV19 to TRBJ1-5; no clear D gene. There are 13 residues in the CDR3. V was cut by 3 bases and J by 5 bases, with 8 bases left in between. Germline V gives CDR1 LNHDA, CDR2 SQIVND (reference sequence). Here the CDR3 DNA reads TGTGCCAGTAGTATTTGGGCAGATCAGCCCCAGCATTTT. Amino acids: CASSIWADQPQHF.

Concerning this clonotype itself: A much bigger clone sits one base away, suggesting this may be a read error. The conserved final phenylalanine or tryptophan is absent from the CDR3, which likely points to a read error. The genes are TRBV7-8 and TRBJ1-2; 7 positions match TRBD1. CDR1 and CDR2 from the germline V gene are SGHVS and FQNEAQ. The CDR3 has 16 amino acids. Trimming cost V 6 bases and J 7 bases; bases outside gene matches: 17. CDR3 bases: TGTGCCAGCAGTTCTCTTCCGGGACAGTCTAAACCTGGCTACACCATC. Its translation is CASSSLPGQSKPGYTI.

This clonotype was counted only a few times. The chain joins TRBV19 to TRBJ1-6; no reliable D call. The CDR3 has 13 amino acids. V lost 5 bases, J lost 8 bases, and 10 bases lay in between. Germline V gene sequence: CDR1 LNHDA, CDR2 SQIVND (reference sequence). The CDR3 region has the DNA TGTGCCAGTAGTCCCGACGGGGATTCACCCCTCCACTTT. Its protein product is CASSPDGDSPLHF.

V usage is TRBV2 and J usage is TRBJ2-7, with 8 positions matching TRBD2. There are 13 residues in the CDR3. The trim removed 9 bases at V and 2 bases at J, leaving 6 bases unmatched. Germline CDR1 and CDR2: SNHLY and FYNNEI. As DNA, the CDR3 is TGTGCCAGTAGGGCGGGGGGAACCTACGAGCAGTACTTC. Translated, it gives CASRAGGTYEQYF.

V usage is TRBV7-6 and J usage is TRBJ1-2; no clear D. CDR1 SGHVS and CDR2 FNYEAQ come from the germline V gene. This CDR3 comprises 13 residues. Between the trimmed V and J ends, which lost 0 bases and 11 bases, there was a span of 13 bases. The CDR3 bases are TGTGCCAGCAGCTTAGCGGAGGAGGTCCGGTACACCTTC. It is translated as CASSLAEEVRYTF.

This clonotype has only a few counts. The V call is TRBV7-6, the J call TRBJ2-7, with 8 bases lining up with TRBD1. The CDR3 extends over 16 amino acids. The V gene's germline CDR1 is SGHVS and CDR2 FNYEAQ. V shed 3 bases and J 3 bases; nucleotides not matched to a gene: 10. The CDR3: CASSLASGTGLYEQYF. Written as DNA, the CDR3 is TGTGCCAGCAGCTTGGCCTCCGGGACAGGCCTCTACGAGCAGTACTTC.

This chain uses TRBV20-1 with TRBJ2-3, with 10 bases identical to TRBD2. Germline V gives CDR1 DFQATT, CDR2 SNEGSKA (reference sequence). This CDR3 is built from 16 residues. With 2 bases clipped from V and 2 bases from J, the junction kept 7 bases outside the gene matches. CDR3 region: CSARLLAGELTDTQYF. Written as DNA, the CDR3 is TGCAGTGCTAGACTTCTAGCGGGGGAGCTCACAGATACGCAGTATTTT.

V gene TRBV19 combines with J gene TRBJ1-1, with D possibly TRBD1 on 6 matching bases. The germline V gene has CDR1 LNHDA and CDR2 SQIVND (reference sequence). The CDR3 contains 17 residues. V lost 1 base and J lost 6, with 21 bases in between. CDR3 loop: CASSIVRRQGTIAEAFF. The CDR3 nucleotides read TGTGCCAGTAGTATAGTTAGACGCCAGGGGACAATCGCTGAAGCTTTCTTT.

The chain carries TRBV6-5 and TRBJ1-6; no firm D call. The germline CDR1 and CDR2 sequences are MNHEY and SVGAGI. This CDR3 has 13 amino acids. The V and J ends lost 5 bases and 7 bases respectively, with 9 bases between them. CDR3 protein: CASSLSRNSPLHF. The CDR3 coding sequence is TGTGCCAGCAGTCTCAGCAGGAATTCACCCCTCCACTTT.

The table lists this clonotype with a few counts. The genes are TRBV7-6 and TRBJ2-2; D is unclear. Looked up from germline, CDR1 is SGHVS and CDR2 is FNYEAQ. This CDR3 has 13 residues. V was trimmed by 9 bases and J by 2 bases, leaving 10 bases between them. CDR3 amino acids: CARPGKNTGELFF. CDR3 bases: TGTGCCAGGCCGGGTAAAAACACCGGGGAGCTGTTTTTT. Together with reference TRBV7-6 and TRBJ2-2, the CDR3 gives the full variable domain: GAGVSQSPRYKVTKRGQDVALRCDPISGHVSLYWYRQALGQGPEFLTYFNYEAQQDKSGLPNDRFSAERPEGSISTLTIQRTEQRDSAMYRCARPGKNTGELFFGEGSRLTVL.

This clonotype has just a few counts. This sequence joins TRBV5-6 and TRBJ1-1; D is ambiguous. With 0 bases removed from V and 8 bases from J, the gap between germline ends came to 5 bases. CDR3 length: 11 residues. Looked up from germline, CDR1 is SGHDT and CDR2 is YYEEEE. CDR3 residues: CASSLALEAFF. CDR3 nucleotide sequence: TGTGCCAGCAGCTTGGCACTAGAAGCTTTCTTT.

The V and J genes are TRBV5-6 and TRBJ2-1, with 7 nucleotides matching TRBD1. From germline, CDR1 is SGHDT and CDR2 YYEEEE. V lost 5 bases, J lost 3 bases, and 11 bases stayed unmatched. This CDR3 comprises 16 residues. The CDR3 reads CASRHRDSLYYNEQFF. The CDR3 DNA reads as TGTGCCAGCAGACATCGGGACAGCCTATACTACAATGAGCAGTTCTTC.

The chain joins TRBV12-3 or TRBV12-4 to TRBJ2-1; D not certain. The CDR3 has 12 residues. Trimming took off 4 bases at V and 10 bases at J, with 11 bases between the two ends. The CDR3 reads CASSYEIREQFF. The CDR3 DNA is TGTGCCAGCAGTTACGAAATCAGGGAGCAGTTCTTC.

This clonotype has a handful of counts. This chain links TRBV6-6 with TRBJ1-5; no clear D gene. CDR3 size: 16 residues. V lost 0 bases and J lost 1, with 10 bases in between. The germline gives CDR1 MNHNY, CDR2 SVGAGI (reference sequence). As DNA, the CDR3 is TGTGCCAGCAGTTACTCACCAGAAATCAGCAATCAGCCCCAGCATTTT. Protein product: CASSYSPEISNQPQHF.

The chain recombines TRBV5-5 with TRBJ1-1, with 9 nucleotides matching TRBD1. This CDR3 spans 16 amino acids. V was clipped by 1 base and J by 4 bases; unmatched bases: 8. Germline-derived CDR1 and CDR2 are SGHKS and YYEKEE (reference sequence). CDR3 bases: TGTGCCAGCAGCTTGCTGCCGGGACAGGGAACCACTGAAGCTTTCTTT. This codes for CASSLLPGQGTTEAFF.

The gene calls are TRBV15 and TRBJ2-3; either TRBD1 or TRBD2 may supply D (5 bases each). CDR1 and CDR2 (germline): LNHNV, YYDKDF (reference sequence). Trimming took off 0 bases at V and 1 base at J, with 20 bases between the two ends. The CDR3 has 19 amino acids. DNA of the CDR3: TGTGCCACCAGCAGAGACCGGGACCACTCCCGACGAGGCACAGATACGCAGTATTTT. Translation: CATSRDRDHSRRGTDTQYF.

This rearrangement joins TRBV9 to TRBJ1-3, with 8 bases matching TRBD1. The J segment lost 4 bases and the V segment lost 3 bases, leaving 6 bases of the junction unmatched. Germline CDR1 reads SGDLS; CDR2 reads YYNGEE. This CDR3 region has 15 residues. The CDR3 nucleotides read TGTGCCAGCAGCGCCCCAGGGGGCGCAGGAAACACCATATATTTT. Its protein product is CASSAPGGAGNTIYF.

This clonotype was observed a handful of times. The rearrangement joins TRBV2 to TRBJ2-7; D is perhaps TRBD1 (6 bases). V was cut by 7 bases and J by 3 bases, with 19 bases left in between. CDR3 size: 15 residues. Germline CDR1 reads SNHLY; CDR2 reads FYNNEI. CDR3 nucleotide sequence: TGTGCCAGCAAGCTTGGACAGCAGCCCTTCTACGAGCAGTACTTC. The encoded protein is CASKLGQQPFYEQYF.

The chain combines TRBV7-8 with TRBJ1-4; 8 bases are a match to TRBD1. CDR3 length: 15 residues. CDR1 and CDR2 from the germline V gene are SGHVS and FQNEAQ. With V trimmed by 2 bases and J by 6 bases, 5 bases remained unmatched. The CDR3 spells CASSLLGTGDEKLFF. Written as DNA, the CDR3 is TGTGCCAGCAGCTTATTAGGGACAGGAGATGAAAAACTGTTTTTT.

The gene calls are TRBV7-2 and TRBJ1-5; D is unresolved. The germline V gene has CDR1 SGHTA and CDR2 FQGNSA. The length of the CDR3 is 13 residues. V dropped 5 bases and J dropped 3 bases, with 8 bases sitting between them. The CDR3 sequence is CASSHGDNQPQHF. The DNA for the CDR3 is TGTGCCAGCAGCCACGGTGACAATCAGCCCCAGCATTTT. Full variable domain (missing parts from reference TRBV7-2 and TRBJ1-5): GAGVSQSPSNKVTEKGKDVELRCDPISGHTALYWYRQSLGQGLEFLIYFQGNSAPDKSGLPSDRFSAERTGGSVSTLTIQRTQQEDSAVYLCASSHGDNQPQHFGDGTRLSIL.